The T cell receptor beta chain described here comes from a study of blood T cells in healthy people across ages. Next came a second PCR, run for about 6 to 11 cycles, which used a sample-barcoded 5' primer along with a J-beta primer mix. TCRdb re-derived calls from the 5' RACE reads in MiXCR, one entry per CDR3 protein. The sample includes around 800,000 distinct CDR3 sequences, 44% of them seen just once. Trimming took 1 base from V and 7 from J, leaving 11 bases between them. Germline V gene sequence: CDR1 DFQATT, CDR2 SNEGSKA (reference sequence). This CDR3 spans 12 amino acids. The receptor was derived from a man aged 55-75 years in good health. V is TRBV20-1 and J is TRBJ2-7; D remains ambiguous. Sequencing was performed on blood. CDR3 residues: CSARVYGNEQYF. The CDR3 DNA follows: TGCAGTGCTAGAGTATATGGCAATGAGCAGTACTTC.